Sequencing of this T cell receptor beta chain was carried out in a study of blood T cell repertoires in COVID-19 (dated by TCRdb to 2019 to 2021). With regard to the full study: The collaborator samples originated in the United States, Italy and Spain and spanned the acute and convalescent phases of COVID-19. The prospective study material was composed of cDNA or gDNA derived from T cells, B-cell-depleted T cells, or PBMCs. The dataset comprised deeply sampled blood TCRbeta repertoires from subjects exposed to, actively infected with, or recovered from COVID-19. The repertoires were released in a freely available public database intended as a resource for research on the immune response to SARS-CoV-2. The samples were drawn from the first 160 participants of the ongoing ImmuneRACE study and from roughly 1,300 subjects provided by 6 global collaborators. A de-identified subject ID, COVID-19 status, age in years and sex were almost always included in the sample metadata. Where HLA class I and class II types were available, the types were taken from metadata supplied by the sample provider, not from assay-based typing.

The collaborating institutions used their own protocols to collect whole blood in K2EDTA tubes. For TCRbeta analysis, collaborators shipped samples in one of three forms: frozen whole blood, isolated PBMCs, or DNA extracted from either of those sample types. Trimming removed 7 bases from V and 4 bases from J, leaving 10 bases between the germline ends. The germline V gene sets CDR1 to MNHEY and CDR2 to SVGAGI. The CDR3, from cysteine to phenylalanine, totals 13 residues. The sequence is cut down to CDR3 DNA, 39 bases in frame from base 1. Broad study findings and their caveats: How much clinical and demographic metadata was included differed by source and by participant, and the metadata was provided uncurated.

TCRbeta CDR3 regions were amplified from genomic DNA using the immunoSEQ Assay, a bias-controlled multiplex PCR. As for how the authors treated the data: Within the assay, amplification of reference gene primers was used to estimate how many nucleated cells each sample contained. To quantify the absolute abundance of each unique TCRbeta CDR3 rearrangement, sequence reads were collapsed and filtered. For each sample, productive Simpson clonality was calculated as the square root of Simpson's diversity index over productive rearrangements. TCRdb limited this immuneACCESS table to in-frame rearrangements with V and J called. A share of clones is missing; checked studies link under half to unresolved V genes, and the rest is unexplained. The DNA was the basis for D and trimming; V, J and clone size are from that table. Counted in this sample were 150,000 or so clones; around nine tenths of them appeared once. Roughly 2.9% of the sample comes from the top ten.

Notes on this clone: Its antigen target is currently unknown. It has no much larger one-base neighbor in the sample; base qualities were not kept.

Sequencing was done on a sample of peripheral blood. The chain was built from TRBV6-5 and TRBJ2-2, with TRBD1 as a weak D call on 5 bases. The sequence was collected from a man between 60 and 75 years old with active or convalescent COVID-19. The nucleotide sequence is given as TGTGCCAGCATGCTAGGGGTCACCGGGGAGCTGTTTTTT. Translation gives CASMLGVTGELFF.